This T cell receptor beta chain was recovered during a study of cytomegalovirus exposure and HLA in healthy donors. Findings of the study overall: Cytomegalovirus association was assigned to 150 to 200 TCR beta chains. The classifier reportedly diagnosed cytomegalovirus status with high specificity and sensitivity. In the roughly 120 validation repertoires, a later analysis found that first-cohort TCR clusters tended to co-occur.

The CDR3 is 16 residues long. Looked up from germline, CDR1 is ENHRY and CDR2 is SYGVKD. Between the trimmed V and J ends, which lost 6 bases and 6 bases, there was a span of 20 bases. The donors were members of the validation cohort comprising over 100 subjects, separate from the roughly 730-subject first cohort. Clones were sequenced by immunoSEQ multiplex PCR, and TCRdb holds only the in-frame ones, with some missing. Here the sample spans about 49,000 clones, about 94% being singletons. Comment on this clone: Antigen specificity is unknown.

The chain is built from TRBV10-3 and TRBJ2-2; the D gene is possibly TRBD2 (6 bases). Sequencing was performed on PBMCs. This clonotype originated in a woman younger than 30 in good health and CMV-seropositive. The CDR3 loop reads CAISETGLPPAGELFF. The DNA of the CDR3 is TGTGCCATCAGCGAGACGGGACTCCCACCGGCCGGGGAGCTGTTTTTT.